Below are 17 T cell receptor beta chains sequenced from a single sample in a study of Tregs in tolerant kidney transplant recipients. The protocol was immunoSEQ multiplex PCR, while the TCRdb copy is restricted to in-frame clones and leaves out a portion. This sample's table has some 30,000 clones. Mixed chimerism was transient after nonmyeloablative marrow transplants from related graft donors. The specimen comprised CD4+ T cells from blood (PBMCs), sampled 24 months after the transplant. These receptors all come from a human patient who received a combined kidney and bone marrow transplant. Some of these T cells may belong to the graft donor.

With regard to this clone: The read falls 3 residues short of the CDR3 end, and the missing part is taken from the germline J gene. V and J are TRBV5-1 and TRBJ2-2; tentatively, D is TRBD1 (5 bases). Germline V CDR1 and CDR2: SGHRS, YFSETQ. This CDR3 is built from 15 residues. V was pared by 0 bases and J by 4 bases, with 10 bases between. This CDR3 is CASSLGGQGTGELFF. The sequenced part of the CDR3 DNA is TGCGCCAGCAGCTTGGGGGGCCAGGGCACCGGGGAG. The full variable domain, with the rest looked up from reference TRBV5-1 and TRBJ2-2, is KAGVTQTPRYLIKTRGQQVTLSCSPISGHRSVSWYQQTPGQGLQFLFEYFSETQRNKGNFPGRFSGRQFSNSRSEMNVSTLELGDSALYLCASSLGGQGTGELFFGEGSRLTVL.

On this clone itself: Coverage ceases 3 residues before the CDR3 finishes, and the germline J gene fills in the end. The V call is TRBV20-1, the J call TRBJ1-5; the D gene is possibly TRBD1 (5 bases). V was clipped by 1 base and J by 3 bases, with 13 bases between them. Germline V lookup: CDR1 DFQATT, CDR2 SNEGSKA (reference sequence). The length of the CDR3 is 15 residues. The CDR3 bases that were read are TGCAGTGCTAGAGCGTCGACAGATAACAATCAGCCC. Amino acids: CSARASTDNNQP. From start to end, the CDR3 is CSARASTDNNQPQHF.

In the case of this clone: The missing CDR3 end, 3 residues past where the read stops, is filled in from the germline J gene. This rearrangement joins TRBV20-1 to TRBJ2-5, with 9 bases identical to TRBD2. This CDR3 comprises 14 residues. Unmatched junction bases numbered 4, after V lost 4 bases and J lost 1 base. Germline CDR1 reads DFQATT; CDR2 reads SNEGSKA (reference sequence). The CDR3 spells CSAKGGRAQETQYF. The CDR3 DNA, read in part, is TGCAGTGCTAAAGGCGGGAGGGCCCAAGAGACC.

Worth noting for this clone: Coverage ceases 3 residues before the CDR3 finishes, and the germline J gene fills in the end. This sequence joins TRBV5-1 and TRBJ2-7; D is unresolved. The CDR3 is 13 residues long. Germline V gene data show CDR1 as SGHRS and CDR2 as YFSETQ. The V end lost 1 base, the J end lost 0 bases, and 5 bases lay between the germline ends. CDR3 protein: CASSLFSSYEQYF. The CDR3 DNA, read in part, is TGCGCCAGCAGCTTGTTCTCCTCCTACGAG.

About this clone itself: Read coverage stops 3 residues before the CDR3 terminus; the germline J gene supplies the remainder. This chain links TRBV20-1 with TRBJ1-5; a weak D match, TRBD1 (5 bases). The CDR3 runs to 14 residues. Germline loops: CDR1 DFQATT, CDR2 SNEGSKA (reference sequence). V dropped 0 bases and J dropped 6 bases, with 12 bases sitting between them. CDR3 bases read: TGCAGTGCTAGAGATGGAGGGGATCGTCAGCCC. It encodes CSARDGGDRQP. The full CDR3 reads CSARDGGDRQPQHF.

Worth noting for this clone: The observed sequence ends 3 residues before the CDR3 terminus, with the missing tail filled in from the germline J gene. The J gene is TRBJ2-3, the V gene TRBV28; D gene unclear. Trimming stripped 5 bases from V and 0 bases from J, with 6 bases between. The CDR3 has 13 amino acids. Germline V gene lookup returns CDR1 MDHEN and CDR2 SYDVKM. The covered CDR3 bases are TGTGCCAGCAGTCCCCAGAGCACAGATACG. Translated, it gives CASSPQSTDT. The entire CDR3 reads CASSPQSTDTQYF. The full variable domain, its missing parts supplied by reference TRBV28 and TRBJ2-3, is DVKVTQSSRYLVKRTGEKVFLECVQDMDHENMFWYRQDPGLGLRLIYFSYDVKMKEKGDIPEGYSVSREKKERFSLILESASTNQTSMYLCASSPQSTDTQYFGPGTRLTVL.

In regard to this clone: The read ends 3 residues before the CDR3 terminus; that terminus is restored from the germline J gene. The V and J genes are TRBV18 and TRBJ2-1; 8 bases line up with TRBD2. CDR3 length equals 16 residues. With V trimmed by 3 bases and J by 3 bases, 7 bases remained unmatched. Germline V gene sequence: CDR1 KGHSH, CDR2 LQKENI. The CDR3 loop is CASSPSISGIYNEQFF. CDR3 bases read: TGTGCCAGCTCACCGTCAATTAGCGGGATCTACAATGAG.

About this clone itself: The read terminates 3 residues ahead of where the CDR3 ends, so the germline J gene completes it. The rearrangement joins TRBV6-1 to TRBJ1-3, with D maybe TRBD1 (6 bases). The CDR3 runs to 15 residues. Germline CDR1 reads MNHNS; CDR2 reads SASEGT. V lost 4 bases to trimming and J lost 4 bases, with 14 bases between them. The sequenced CDR3 bases are TGTGCCAGCAGTGTACAGGGAATAATAGGAAACACC. It is translated as CASSVQGIIGNT. The whole CDR3 region reads CASSVQGIIGNTIYF.

Note on this clone: The CDR3 is cut off 3 residues early in the read; its end comes from the germline J gene. The J gene is TRBJ1-5, the V gene TRBV19, with no clear D. Per germline, CDR1 LNHDA and CDR2 SQIVND (reference sequence). This CDR3 has 15 residues. V was shortened by 3 bases and J by 6 bases, with 15 bases between the two germline ends. The CDR3 DNA, read in part, is TGTGCCAGTAGTATCCATCTGGTTCTCGGTCAGCCC. As protein: CASSIHLVLGQP. The entire CDR3 protein reads CASSIHLVLGQPQHF. Complete variable domain (other parts from reference TRBV19 and TRBJ1-5): DGGITQSPKYLFRKEGQNVTLSCEQNLNHDAMYWYRQDPGQGLRLIYYSQIVNDFQKGDIAEGYSVSREKKESFPLTVTSAQKNPTAFYLCASSIHLVLGQPQHFGDGTRLSIL.

Notes on this clone: The CDR3 extends 3 residues past the end of the read, so its final part is completed from the germline J gene. The gene calls are TRBV29-1 and TRBJ2-3, with 7 bases lining up with TRBD1. The germline CDR1 and CDR2 sequences are SQVTM and ANQGSEA. The CDR3 is made up of 17 amino acids. Trimming took 6 bases from V and 6 from J; bases not matched to a gene: 21. The CDR3 sequence is CSVGTAASAGYGDTQYF. CDR3 DNA, as far as it was read: TGCAGCGTAGGGACAGCCGCGTCGGCCGGCTATGGGGATACG.

With respect to this clone: The sequenced fragment ends 3 residues before the CDR3 boundary, so the rest is inferred from the germline J gene. The V gene is TRBV12-3 or TRBV12-4, the J gene TRBJ2-7; 10 bases match TRBD1. This CDR3 has 14 amino acids. J was trimmed by 4 bases and V by 4 bases; bases with no gene match: 4. Here the CDR3 reads CASSSTGGLYEQYF. The sequenced part of the CDR3 DNA is TGTGCCAGCAGTTCGACAGGGGGCTTGTACGAG.

In the case of this clone: The read falls 3 residues short of the CDR3 end, and the missing part is taken from the germline J gene. The rearrangement links TRBV6-2 or TRBV6-3 to TRBJ2-5; the match to TRBD1 covers 11 bases. Germline V gene data show CDR1 as MNHEY and CDR2 as SVGEGT. V lost 6 bases to trimming and J lost 4 bases; unmatched junction nucleotides: 10. The CDR3 has 16 amino acids. The CDR3 DNA, read in part, is TGTGCCAGCAGCCCGGGACAGGGGGTCCGGGGAGAGACC. Residues: CASSPGQGVRGET. In full, the CDR3 reads CASSPGQGVRGETQYF.

Regarding this clone: Read sequence stops 3 residues before the CDR3 end, and the germline J gene provides the missing end. This rearrangement joins TRBV5-1 to TRBJ1-2; D not certain. Germline V gene sequence: CDR1 SGHRS, CDR2 YFSETQ. V was shortened by 4 bases and J by 0 bases, with 19 bases between the two germline ends. This CDR3 has 17 amino acids. The CDR3 is CASSLTTGLSANYGYTF. The sequenced part of the CDR3 DNA is TGCGCCAGCAGCCTAACAACGGGGTTATCAGCTAACTATGGC.

Note on this clone: The read ends 3 residues shy of where the CDR3 ends; the end is completed using the germline J gene. The V gene is TRBV28, the J gene TRBJ2-7; 8 bases are a match to TRBD1. The CDR3 length is 14 residues. Per germline, CDR1 MDHEN and CDR2 SYDVKM. With V trimmed by 4 bases and J by 3 bases, 5 bases remained unmatched. This chain's CDR3 is CASSWGQEVYEQYF. The sequenced CDR3 bases are TGTGCCAGCAGTTGGGGACAGGAGGTCTACGAG. The variable domain in full, completed from reference TRBV28 and TRBJ2-7, reads DVKVTQSSRYLVKRTGEKVFLECVQDMDHENMFWYRQDPGLGLRLIYFSYDVKMKEKGDIPEGYSVSREKKERFSLILESASTNQTSMYLCASSWGQEVYEQYFGPGTRLTVT.

CDR3 DNA, as far as it was read: TGTGCCAGCAGCCCCGACAGGTCTACGTACGAG. Translated, it gives CASSPDRSTYE. The complete CDR3 reads CASSPDRSTYEQYF. The genes are TRBV7-7 and TRBJ2-7, with D possibly TRBD1 on 6 matching bases. With the read ending 3 residues before the CDR3 end, the germline J gene is used to fill in that end. Germline lookup yields CDR1 SSHAT and CDR2 FNYEAQ (reference sequence). The CDR3 extends over 14 amino acids. V shed 5 bases and J shed 4 bases, with 15 bases lying between them.

This clone ranks as medium-sized (0.01 to 0.1%) in terms of frequency. Coverage ceases 3 residues before the CDR3 finishes, and the germline J gene fills in the end. This CDR3 is also generated by other DNA sequences in the sample. J is TRBJ1-1 and V is TRBV5-4; tentative D call: TRBD1 (5 bases). The CDR3 is made up of 14 amino acids. V lost 4 bases and J lost 4, with 14 bases in between. The germline V gene encodes CDR1 SGHNT and CDR2 YYREEE (reference sequence). The chain's CDR3 is CASSPRTGGTEAFF. The part of the CDR3 DNA that was read is TGTGCCAGCAGCCCCCGGACGGGGGGCACTGAA.

Regarding this clone: Read coverage stops 3 residues before the CDR3 terminus; the germline J gene supplies the remainder. The chain has TRBV7-3 and TRBJ2-1; 14 bases map to TRBD2. Germline values: CDR1 SGHTA, CDR2 FQGTGA. There are 16 residues in the CDR3. J lost 4 bases, V lost 5 bases, and 4 bases had no gene match. CDR3 DNA, as far as it was read: TGTGCCAGCAGCCCACGACTAGCGGGAGGGTACAATGAG. Translating it yields CASSPRLAGGYNE. In full, the CDR3 reads CASSPRLAGGYNEQFF.